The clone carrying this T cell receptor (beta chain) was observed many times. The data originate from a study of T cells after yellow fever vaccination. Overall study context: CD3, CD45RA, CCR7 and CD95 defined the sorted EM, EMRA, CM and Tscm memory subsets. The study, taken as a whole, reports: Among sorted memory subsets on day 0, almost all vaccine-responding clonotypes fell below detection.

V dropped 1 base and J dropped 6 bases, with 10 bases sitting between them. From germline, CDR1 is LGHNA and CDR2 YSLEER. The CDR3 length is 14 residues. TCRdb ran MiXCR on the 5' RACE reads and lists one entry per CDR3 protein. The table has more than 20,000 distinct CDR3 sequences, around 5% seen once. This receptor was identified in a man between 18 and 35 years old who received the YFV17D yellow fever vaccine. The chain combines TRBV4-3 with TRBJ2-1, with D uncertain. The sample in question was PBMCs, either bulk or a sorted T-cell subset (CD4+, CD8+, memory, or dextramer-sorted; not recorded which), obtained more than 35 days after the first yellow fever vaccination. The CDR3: CASSQVRESNEQFF. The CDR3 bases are TGCGCCAGCAGCCAAGTAAGGGAATCCAATGAGCAGTTCTTC.